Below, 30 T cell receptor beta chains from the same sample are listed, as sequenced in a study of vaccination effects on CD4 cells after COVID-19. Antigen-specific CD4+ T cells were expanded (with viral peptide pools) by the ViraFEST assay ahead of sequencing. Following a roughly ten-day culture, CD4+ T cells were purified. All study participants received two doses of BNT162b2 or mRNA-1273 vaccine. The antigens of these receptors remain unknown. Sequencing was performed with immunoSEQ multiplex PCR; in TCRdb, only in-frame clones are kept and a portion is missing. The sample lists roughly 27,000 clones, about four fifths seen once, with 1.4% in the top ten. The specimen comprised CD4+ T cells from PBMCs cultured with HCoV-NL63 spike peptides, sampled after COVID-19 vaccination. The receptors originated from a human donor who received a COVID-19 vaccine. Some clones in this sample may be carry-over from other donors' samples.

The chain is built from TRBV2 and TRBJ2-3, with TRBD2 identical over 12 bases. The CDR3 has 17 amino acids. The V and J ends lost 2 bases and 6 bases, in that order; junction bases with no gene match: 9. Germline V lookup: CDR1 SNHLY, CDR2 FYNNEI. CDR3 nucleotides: TGTGCCAGCAGTGAAAGTAGGCTAGCGGGAGGGCCCGATACGCAGTATTTT. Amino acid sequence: CASSESRLAGGPDTQYF.

CDR3 protein: CASSFPTGNPYTEAFF. CDR3 sequence (DNA): TGTGCCAGCAGCTTCCCGACAGGGAACCCCTACACTGAAGCTTTCTTT. The J gene is TRBJ1-1, the V gene TRBV28, with 7 bases matching TRBD1. Germline CDR1 reads MDHEN; CDR2 reads SYDVKM. This CDR3 is 16 amino acids long. Losses at the gene ends were 6 bases for V and 3 bases for J; bases not matched to a gene: 13.

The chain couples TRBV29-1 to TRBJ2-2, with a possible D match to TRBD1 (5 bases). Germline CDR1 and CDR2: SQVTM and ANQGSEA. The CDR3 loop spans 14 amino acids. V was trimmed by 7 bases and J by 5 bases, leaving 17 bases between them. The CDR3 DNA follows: TGCAGCGCCACAGGTGCAGATCGGACCGGGGAGCTGTTTTTT. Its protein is CSATGADRTGELFF.

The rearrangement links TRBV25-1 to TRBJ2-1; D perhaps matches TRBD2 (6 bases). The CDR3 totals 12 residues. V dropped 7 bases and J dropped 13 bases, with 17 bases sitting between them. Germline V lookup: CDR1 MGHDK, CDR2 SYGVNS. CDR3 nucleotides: TGTGCCAGCACCAGAATGGGGGGAGAACAGTTCTTC. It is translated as CASTRMGGEQFF.

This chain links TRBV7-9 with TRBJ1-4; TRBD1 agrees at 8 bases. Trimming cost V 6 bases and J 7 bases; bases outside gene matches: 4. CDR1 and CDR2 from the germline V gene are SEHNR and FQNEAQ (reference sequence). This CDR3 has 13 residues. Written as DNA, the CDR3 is TGTGCCAGCAGTCAGGGGGCGACTGAAAAACTGTTTTTT. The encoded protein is CASSQGATEKLFF.

CDR3 nucleotide sequence: TGTGCCACCGGTTGGTGGACCGGGGAGCTGTTTTTT. Translating gives CATGWWTGELFF. This chain uses TRBV28 with TRBJ2-2; D unclear. Per the germline V gene, CDR1 is MDHEN and CDR2 is SYDVKM. The V end lost 10 bases, the J end lost 5 bases, and 11 bases lay between the germline ends. The CDR3 totals 12 residues.

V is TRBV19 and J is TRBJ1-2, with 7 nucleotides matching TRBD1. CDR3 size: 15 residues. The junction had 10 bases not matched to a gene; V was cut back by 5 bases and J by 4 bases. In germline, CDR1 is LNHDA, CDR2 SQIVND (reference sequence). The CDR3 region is CASSLDRVSSYGYTF. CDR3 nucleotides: TGTGCCAGTAGTCTCGACAGGGTTTCGAGCTATGGCTACACCTTC.

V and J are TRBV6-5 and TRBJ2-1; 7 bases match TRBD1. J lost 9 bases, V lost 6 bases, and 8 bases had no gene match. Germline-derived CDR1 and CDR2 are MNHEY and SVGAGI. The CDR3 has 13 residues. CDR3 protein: CASSSTGVTEQFF. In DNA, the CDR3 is TGTGCCAGCAGCTCAACAGGGGTGACTGAGCAGTTCTTC.

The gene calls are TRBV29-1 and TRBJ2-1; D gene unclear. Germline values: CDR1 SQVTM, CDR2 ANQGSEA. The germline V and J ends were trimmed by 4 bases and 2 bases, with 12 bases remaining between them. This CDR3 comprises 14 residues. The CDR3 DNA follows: TGCAGCGTTGTGAACATACCAGCCTACAATGAGCAGTTCTTC. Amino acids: CSVVNIPAYNEQFF.

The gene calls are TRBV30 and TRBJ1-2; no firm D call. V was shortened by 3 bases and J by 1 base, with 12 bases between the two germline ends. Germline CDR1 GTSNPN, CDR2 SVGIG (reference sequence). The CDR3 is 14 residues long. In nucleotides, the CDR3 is TGTGCCTGGAGCCGACCTACAGATAACTATGGCTACACCTTC. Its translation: CAWSRPTDNYGYTF.

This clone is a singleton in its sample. In DNA, the CDR3 is TGTGCCAGCAGTCGACAGGGGAACTATGGCTACACCTTC. Translation: CASSRQGNYGYTF. This rearrangement joins TRBV28 to TRBJ1-2; 8 bases agree with TRBD1. J was trimmed by 2 bases and V by 5 bases; bases with no gene match: 1. Germline values: CDR1 MDHEN, CDR2 SYDVKM. The CDR3 contains 13 residues.

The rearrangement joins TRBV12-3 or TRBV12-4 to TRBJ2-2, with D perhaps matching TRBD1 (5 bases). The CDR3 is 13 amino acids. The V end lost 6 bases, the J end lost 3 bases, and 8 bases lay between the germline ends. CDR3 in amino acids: CASRVQDTGELFF. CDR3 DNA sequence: TGTGCCAGCAGGGTACAGGACACCGGGGAGCTGTTTTTT.

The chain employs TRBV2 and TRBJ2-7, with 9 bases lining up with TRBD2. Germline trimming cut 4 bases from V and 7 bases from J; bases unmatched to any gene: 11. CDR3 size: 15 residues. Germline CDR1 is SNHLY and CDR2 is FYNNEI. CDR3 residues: CASSVVAGGNGEQYV. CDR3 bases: TGTGCCAGCAGTGTCGTTGCGGGGGGGAATGGGGAGCAGTACGTC.

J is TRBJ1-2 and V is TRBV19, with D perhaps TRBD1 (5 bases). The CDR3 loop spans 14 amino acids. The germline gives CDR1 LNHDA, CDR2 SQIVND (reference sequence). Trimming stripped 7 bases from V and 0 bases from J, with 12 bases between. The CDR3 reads CASTQGSTNYGYTF. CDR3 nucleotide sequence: TGTGCCAGTACTCAGGGCAGTACTAACTATGGCTACACCTTC.

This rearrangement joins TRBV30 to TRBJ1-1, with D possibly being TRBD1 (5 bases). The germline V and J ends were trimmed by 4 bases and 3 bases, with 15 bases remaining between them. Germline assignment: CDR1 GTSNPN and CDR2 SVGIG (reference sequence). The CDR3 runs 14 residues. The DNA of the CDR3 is TGTGCCTGGATCCCCAAAGGGGAGGACACTGAAGCTTTCTTT. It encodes CAWIPKGEDTEAFF.

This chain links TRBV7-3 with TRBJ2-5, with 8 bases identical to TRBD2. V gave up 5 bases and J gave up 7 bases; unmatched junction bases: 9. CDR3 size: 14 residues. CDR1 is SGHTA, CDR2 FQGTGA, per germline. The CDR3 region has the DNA TGTGCCAGCAGCCGGGACACCGGGGGGGCGACCCAGTACTTC. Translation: CASSRDTGGATQYF.

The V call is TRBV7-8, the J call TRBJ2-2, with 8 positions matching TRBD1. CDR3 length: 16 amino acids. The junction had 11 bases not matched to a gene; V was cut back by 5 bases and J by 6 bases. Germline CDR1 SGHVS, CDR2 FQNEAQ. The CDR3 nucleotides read TGTGCCAGCAGCGACAAACAGGGGGTCGGGTCCGGGGAGCTGTTTTTT. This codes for CASSDKQGVGSGELFF. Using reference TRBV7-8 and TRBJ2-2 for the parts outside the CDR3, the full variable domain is GAGVSQSPRYKVAKRGQDVALRCDPISGHVSLFWYQQALGQGPEFLTYFQNEAQLDKSGLPSDRFFAERPEGSVSTLKIQRTQQEDSAVYLCASSDKQGVGSGELFFGEGSRLTVL.

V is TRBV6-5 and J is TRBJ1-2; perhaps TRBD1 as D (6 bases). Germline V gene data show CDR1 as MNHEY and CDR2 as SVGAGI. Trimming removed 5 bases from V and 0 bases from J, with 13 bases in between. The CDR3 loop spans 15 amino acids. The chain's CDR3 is CASSRGQPANYGYTF. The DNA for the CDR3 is TGTGCCAGCAGTCGGGGACAACCAGCTAACTATGGCTACACCTTC.

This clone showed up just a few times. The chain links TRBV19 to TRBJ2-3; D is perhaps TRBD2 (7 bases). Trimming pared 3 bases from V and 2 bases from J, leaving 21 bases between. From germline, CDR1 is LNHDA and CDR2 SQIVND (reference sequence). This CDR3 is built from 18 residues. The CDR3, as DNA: TGTGCCAGTAGTATTCAGGGGAGCGGGGCCAAAGCCACAGATACGCAGTATTTT. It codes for CASSIQGSGAKATDTQYF.

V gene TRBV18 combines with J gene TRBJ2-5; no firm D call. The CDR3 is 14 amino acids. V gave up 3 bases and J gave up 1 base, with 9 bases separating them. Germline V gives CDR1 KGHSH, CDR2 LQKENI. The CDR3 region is CASSPSRSQETQYF. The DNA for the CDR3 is TGTGCCAGCTCACCTTCCAGGAGCCAAGAGACCCAGTACTTC.

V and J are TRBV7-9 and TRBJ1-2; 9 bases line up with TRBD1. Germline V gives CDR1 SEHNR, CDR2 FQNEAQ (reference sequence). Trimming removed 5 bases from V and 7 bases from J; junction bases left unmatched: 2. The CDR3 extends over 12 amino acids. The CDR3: CASSPDRGGYTF. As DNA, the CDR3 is TGTGCCAGCAGCCCGGACAGGGGTGGCTACACCTTC.

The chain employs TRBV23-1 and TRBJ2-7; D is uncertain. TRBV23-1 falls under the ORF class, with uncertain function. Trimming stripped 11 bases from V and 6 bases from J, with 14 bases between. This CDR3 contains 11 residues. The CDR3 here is CAPPGRAEQYV. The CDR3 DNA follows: TGCGCCCCACCAGGAAGGGCCGAGCAGTACGTC.

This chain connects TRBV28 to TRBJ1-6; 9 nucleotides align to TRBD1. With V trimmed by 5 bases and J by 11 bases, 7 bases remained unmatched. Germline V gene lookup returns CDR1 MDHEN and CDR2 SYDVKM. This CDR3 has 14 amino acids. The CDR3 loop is CASSLTGGKTPLHF. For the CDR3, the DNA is TGTGCCAGCAGTCTCACAGGGGGCAAGACACCCCTCCACTTT. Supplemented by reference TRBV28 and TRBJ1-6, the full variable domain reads DVKVTQSSRYLVKRTGEKVFLECVQDMDHENMFWYRQDPGLGLRLIYFSYDVKMKEKGDIPEGYSVSREKKERFSLILESASTNQTSMYLCASSLTGGKTPLHFGNGTRLTVT.

In DNA, the CDR3 is TGTGCCAGCAGTGATGGGACAGGGGACACAGATACGCAGTATTTT. The encoded protein is CASSDGTGDTDTQYF. The chain carries TRBV6-4 and TRBJ2-3, with 10 bases lining up with TRBD1. Looked up from germline, CDR1 is MRHNA and CDR2 is SNTAGT. The CDR3 sequence is 15 residues long. Losses at the gene ends were 3 bases for V and 2 bases for J; bases not matched to a gene: 2.

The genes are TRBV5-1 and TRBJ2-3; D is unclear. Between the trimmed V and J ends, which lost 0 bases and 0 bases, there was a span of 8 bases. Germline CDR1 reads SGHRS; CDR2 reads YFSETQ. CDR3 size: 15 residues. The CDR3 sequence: CASSLDSPSTDTQYF. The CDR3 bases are TGCGCCAGCAGCTTGGACAGCCCTAGCACAGATACGCAGTATTTT. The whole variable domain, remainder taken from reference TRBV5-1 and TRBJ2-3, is KAGVTQTPRYLIKTRGQQVTLSCSPISGHRSVSWYQQTPGQGLQFLFEYFSETQRNKGNFPGRFSGRQFSNSRSEMNVSTLELGDSALYLCASSLDSPSTDTQYFGPGTRLTVL.

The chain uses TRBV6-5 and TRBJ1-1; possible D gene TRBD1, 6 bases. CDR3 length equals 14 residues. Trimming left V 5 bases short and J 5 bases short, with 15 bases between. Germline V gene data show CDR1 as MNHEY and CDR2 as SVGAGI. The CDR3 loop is CASSTFRGETEAFF. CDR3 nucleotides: TGTGCCAGCAGTACGTTCAGGGGTGAGACTGAAGCTTTCTTT.

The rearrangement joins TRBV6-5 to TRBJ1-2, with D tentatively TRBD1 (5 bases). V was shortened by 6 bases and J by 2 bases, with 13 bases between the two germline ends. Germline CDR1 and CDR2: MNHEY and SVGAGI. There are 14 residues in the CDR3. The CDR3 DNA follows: TGTGCCAGCAGACCATCGCGGGACAACTATGGCTACACCTTC. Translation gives CASRPSRDNYGYTF.

CDR3 protein: CASSQASSYNSPLHF. The CDR3, as DNA: TGCGCCAGCAGCCAAGCGAGCTCCTATAATTCACCCCTCCACTTT. The genes are TRBV4-1 and TRBJ1-6; D is unresolved. Trimming stripped 1 base from V and 0 bases from J, with 4 bases between. The CDR3 runs to 15 residues. CDR1 is MGHRA and CDR2 is YSYEKL in the germline V gene.

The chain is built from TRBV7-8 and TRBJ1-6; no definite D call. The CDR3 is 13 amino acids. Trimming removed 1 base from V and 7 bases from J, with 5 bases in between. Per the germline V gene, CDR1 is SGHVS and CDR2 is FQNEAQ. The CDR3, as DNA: TGTGCCAGCAGCTTAGGTCAGAATTCACCCCTCCACTTT. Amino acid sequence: CASSLGQNSPLHF.

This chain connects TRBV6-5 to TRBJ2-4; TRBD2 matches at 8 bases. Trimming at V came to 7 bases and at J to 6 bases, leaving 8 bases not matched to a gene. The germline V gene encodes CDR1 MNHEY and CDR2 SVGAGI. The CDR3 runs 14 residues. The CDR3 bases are TGTGCCAGCACCCGGGGGGGGGTGAGAAACATTCAGTACTTC. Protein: CASTRGGVRNIQYF.